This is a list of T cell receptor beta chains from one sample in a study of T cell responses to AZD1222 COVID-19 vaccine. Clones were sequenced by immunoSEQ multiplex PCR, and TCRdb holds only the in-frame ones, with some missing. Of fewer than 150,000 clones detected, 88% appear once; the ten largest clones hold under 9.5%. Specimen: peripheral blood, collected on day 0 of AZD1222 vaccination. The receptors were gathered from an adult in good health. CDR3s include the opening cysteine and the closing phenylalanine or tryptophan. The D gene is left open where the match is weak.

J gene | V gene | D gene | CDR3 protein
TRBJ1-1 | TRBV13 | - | CASSLGVKVFTEAFF
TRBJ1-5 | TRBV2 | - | CASAGDNQPQHF
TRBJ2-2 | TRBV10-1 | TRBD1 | CASRFGQGTGELFF
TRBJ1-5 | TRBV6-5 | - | CASRPAGASNQPQHF
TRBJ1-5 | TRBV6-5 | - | CASSDRTQYQPQHF
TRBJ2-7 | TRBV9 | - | CASSPSTSPAEQYF
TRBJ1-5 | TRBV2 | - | CASSEVHSNQPQHF
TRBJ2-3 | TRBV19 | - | CASSIDSTDTQYF
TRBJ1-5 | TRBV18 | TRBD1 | CASSPRAGGRQPQHF
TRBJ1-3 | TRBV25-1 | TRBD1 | CASSGTGGNTIYF
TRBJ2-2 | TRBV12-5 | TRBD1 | CASEGTGITGELFF
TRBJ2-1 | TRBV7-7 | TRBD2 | CASSRAGGGYNEQFF
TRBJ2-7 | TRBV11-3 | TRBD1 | CASSPGQGTSEQYF
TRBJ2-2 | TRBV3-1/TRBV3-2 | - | CASSQGYGSHRELFF
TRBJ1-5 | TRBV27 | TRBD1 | CASSQQGAWANQPQHF
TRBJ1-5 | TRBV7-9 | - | CASQSGLQPQHF
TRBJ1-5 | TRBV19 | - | CASSKDRDQPQHF
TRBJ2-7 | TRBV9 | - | CASSVAEGFYEQYF
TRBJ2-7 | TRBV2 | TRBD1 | CASTGQGSSYEQYF
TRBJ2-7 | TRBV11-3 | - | CASSSAGAYEQYF
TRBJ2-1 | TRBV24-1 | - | CATSSPREPYNEQFF
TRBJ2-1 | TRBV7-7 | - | CASSPSGAGEQFF
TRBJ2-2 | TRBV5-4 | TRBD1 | CASSLQGIGELFF
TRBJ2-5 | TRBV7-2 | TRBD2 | CASSSLTSGSGETQYF
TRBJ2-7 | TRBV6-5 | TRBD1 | CASSYLQGANEQYF
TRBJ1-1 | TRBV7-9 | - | CASSAGQRNTEAFF
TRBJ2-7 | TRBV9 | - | CASSVDSRFIEQYF
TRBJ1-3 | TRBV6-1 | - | CASSDNISGNTIYF
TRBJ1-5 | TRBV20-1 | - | CSASGDQPQHF
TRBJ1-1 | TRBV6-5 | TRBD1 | CASSYSRTGQNTEAFF
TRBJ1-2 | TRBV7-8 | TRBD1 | CASSLARVVGGQVVYGYTF
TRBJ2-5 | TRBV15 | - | CATSRSAGAQTQYF
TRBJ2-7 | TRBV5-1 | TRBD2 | CASSKRTSGKSYEQYF
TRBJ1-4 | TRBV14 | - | CASSQVVTGANEKLFF
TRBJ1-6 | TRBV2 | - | CASSEVDSLLNSPLHF
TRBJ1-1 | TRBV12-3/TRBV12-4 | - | CASSEQRNTEAFF
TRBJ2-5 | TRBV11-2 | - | CASSPGARETQYF
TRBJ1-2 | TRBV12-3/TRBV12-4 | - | CASSSNSYGYTF
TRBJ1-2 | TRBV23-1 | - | CASSQSLPGLGKYYGYTF
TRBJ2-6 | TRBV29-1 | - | CSVWGRGSVWGNVLTF
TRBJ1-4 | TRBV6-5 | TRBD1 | CASSYMRTGREKLFF
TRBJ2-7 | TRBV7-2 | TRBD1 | CASSSTGFYEQYF
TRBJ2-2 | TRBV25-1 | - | CASSDLANTGELFF
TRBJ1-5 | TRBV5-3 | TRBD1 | CARSLDSRTGDQPQHF
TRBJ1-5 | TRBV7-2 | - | CASSLARGNNQPQHF